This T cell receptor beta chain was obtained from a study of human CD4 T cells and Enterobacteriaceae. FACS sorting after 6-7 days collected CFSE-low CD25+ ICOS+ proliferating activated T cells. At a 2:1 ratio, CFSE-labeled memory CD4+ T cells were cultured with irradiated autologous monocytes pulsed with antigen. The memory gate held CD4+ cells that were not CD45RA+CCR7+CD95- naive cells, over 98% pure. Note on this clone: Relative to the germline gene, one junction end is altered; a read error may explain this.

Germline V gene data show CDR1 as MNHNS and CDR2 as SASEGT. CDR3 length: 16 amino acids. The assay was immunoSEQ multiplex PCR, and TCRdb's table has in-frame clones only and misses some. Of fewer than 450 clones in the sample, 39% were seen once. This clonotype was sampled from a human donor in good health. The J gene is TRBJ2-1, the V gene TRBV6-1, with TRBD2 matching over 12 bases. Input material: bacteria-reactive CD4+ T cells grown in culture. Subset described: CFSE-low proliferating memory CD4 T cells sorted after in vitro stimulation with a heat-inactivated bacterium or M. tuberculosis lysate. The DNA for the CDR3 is TGTGCCAGCAATGAACTAGCGGGGGGTCGTTACAATGAGCAGTTCTTC. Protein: CASNELAGGRYNEQFF.